Here is one T cell receptor (beta chain) with its context. As yet, its antigen is unknown. This specimen comes from a study of STAT5B mutations in CD4+ large granular lymphocyte leukemia. Study-wide points: 8/27 top patient clones versus 2/35 control clones were TRBV06-family.

Repertoires were generated with immunoSEQ multiplex PCR, while TCRdb's copy carries only in-frame clones and drops some. Of about 50,000 clones in the sample, about 86% are singletons; the top ten hold more than 0.3%. The CDR3 is 17 residues long. Germline V gene lookup returns CDR1 GTSNPN and CDR2 SVGIG (reference sequence). Germline trimming cut 5 bases from V and 4 bases from J; bases unmatched to any gene: 12. The sequencing input was CD4+ T cells from blood buffy coats. The chain uses TRBV30 and TRBJ2-1; TRBD2 agrees at 12 bases. This sequence originates from a human donor in good health. The CDR3 is CAWLPLAGGPLYNEQFF. CDR3 coding DNA: TGTGCCTGGTTGCCCCTAGCGGGAGGGCCTCTGTACAATGAGCAGTTCTTC.